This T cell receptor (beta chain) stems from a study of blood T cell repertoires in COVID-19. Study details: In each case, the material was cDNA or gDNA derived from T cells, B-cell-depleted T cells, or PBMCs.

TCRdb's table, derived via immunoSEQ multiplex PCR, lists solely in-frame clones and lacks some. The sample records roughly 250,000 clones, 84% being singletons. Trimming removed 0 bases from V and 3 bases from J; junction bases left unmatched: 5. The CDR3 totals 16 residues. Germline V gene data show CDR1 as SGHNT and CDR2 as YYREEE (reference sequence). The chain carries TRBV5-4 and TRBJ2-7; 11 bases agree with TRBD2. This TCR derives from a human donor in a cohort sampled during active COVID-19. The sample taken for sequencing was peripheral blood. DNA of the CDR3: TGTGCCAGCAGCTTGGGAGGGACTAGCGGACACTACGAGCAGTACTTC. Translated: CASSLGGTSGHYEQYF.